This is a list of T cell receptor beta chains from one sample in a study of early T cells in non-severe SARS-CoV-2 infection. MiXCR, applied by TCRdb to the 5' RACE reads, yields one record per CDR3 protein. The data contain about 110,000 distinct CDR3 sequences, about 12% of them seen just once; the ten biggest clones take up roughly 2.9%. Material: whole blood. The origin of the receptors is an adult who was a healthcare worker with PCR-confirmed SARS-CoV-2 infection or an uninfected control (not recorded which). Each CDR3 is given with its conserved first and last residue. Fields, in order: V gene, clone size, J gene, D gene, CDR3 DNA, CDR3 protein. D genes are given only for firm matches. The size entry is marked missing in some rows and otherwise reads once, few, many or a size class.

TRBV7-6	.	TRBJ2-1	.	TGTGCCAGCAGCTTAACGGGAAGCTCCTACAATGAGCAGTTCTTC	CASSLTGSSYNEQFF
TRBV27	.	TRBJ2-5	TRBD2	TGTGCCAGCAGTTTAGTCGGAAATAGCGGGGGCGCCAATGGAGGACAAGAGACCCAGTACTTC	CASSLVGNSGGANGGQETQYF
TRBV3-1	.	TRBJ1-1	.	TGTGCCAGCAGCCAAGTCAGCCCAGTTGAAGCTTTCTTT	CASSQVSPVEAFF
TRBV6-2/TRBV6-3	few	TRBJ2-1	TRBD1	TGTGCCAGCAGGGGACAGAGCTCCTACAATGAGCAGTTCTTC	CASRGQSSYNEQFF
TRBV29-1	many	TRBJ2-4	TRBD1	TGCAGCGTTGCACAGGGGTCAAACATTCAGTACTTC	CSVAQGSNIQYF
TRBV29-1	few	TRBJ1-1	.	TGCAGCGTCGAGCGTCAGGGGCCCACTGAAGCTTTCTTT	CSVERQGPTEAFF
TRBV5-1	.	TRBJ2-1	TRBD2	TGCGCCAGCAGCTCAGGACTAGCGGGGGCCCTTGGGGGTGAGCAGTTCTTC	CASSSGLAGALGGEQFF
TRBV28	.	TRBJ2-5	TRBD1	TGTGCCAGCAGTTTACTTATCTTGACAGGGGGCGCAGGGGAGACCCAGTACTTC	CASSLLILTGGAGETQYF
TRBV3-1	.	TRBJ2-3	.	TGTGCCAGCAGCCAAGACACAGAAGTTGATACGCAGTATTTT	CASSQDTEVDTQYF
TRBV29-1	once	TRBJ2-3	.	TGCAGCTTGGGGGACACAGATACGCAGTATTTT	CSLGDTDTQYF
TRBV19	.	TRBJ1-2	.	TGTGCCAGTAGTAAATACCGGGATTTCGTGGGCTACACCTTC	CASSKYRDFVGYTF
TRBV21-1	few	TRBJ1-1	.	TGTGCCAGCAGCAAAGCGGCAGGGGGAGAAGCTTTCTTT	CASSKAAGGEAFF
TRBV14	.	TRBJ2-1	.	TGTGCCAGCAGCCGACGGCCGACCCAAGCCATCAATGAGCAGTTCTTC	CASSRRPTQAINEQFF
TRBV2	many	TRBJ1-1	.	TGTGCCATCCCTTTGACAGCGAACACTGAAGCTTTCTTT	CAIPLTANTEAFF
TRBV11-2	many	TRBJ2-5	.	TGTGCCAGCAGACTGGGGGAGACCCAGTACTTC	CASRLGETQYF
TRBV5-1	many	TRBJ2-1	TRBD2	TGCGCCAGCAGCTTGGGGGGTCTAGCGGATCGCAATGAGCAGTTCTTC	CASSLGGLADRNEQFF
TRBV29-1	.	TRBJ1-1	.	TGCAGCGTTGACAGGGTGGAGGAAGACACTGAAGCTTTCTTT	CSVDRVEEDTEAFF
TRBV3-1	few	TRBJ2-7	.	TGTGCCAGCAGCCCGACAGCCCAGAGCTACGAGCAGTACTTC	CASSPTAQSYEQYF
TRBV6-2/TRBV6-3	few	TRBJ1-6	.	TGTGCCAGCAGGAAGGAGACAGACAATTCACCCCTCCACTTT	CASRKETDNSPLHF
TRBV25-1	many	TRBJ1-2	.	TGTGCCAGCAGTCCCCATGGGGGCAGGGCGGACTATGGCTACACCTTC	CASSPHGGRADYGYTF
TRBV4-2	.	TRBJ2-5	TRBD2	TGTGCCAGCAGCCAAGAGGCTAGCGGGAGTGTTTGGGAGACCCAGTACTTC	CASSQEASGSVWETQYF
TRBV28	many	TRBJ1-4	.	TGTGCCAGCAGTTTTCAGGGGTTCCCAACTAATGAAAAACTGTTTTTT	CASSFQGFPTNEKLFF
TRBV11-2	.	TRBJ1-6	.	TGTGCCAGCAGCTTAGGGTGGGGAGCGCGGACCAATTCACCCCTCCACTTT	CASSLGWGARTNSPLHF
TRBV2	many	TRBJ2-5	TRBD1	TGTGCCAGCAGAGGGACAGGGAGTGGAGAGACCCAGTACTTC	CASRGTGSGETQYF
TRBV28	few	TRBJ2-7	TRBD2	TGTGCCACCAGTCCCCGTCTCGGGGGGGCCTACGAGCAGTACTTC	CATSPRLGGAYEQYF
TRBV19	many	TRBJ1-4	.	TGTGCCAGTAGTATGGCCGGGACCGTGGGCGAAAAACTGTTTTTT	CASSMAGTVGEKLFF
TRBV25-1	many	TRBJ2-7	.	TGTGCCAGCAGTGACTTGGGGGGCTACGAGCAGTACTTC	CASSDLGGYEQYF